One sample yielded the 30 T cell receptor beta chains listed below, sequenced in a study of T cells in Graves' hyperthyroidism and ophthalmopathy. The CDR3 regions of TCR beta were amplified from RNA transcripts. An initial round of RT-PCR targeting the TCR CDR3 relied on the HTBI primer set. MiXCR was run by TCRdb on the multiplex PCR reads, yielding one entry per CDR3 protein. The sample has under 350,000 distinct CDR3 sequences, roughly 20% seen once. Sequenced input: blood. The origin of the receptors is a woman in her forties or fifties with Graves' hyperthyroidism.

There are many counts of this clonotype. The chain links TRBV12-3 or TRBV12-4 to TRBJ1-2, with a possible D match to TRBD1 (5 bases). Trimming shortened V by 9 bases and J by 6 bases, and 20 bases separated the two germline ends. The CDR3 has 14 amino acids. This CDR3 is CASSPYMTEDGYTF. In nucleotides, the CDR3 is TGTGCCAGTTCGCCGTACATGACAGAAGATGGCTACACCTTC.

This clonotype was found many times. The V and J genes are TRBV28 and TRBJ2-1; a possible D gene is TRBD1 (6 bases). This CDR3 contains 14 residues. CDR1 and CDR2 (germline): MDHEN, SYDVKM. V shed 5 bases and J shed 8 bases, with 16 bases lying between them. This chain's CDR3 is CASSDGTLWDEQFF. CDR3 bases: TGTGCCAGCAGTGACGGGACACTTTGGGATGAGCAGTTCTTC.

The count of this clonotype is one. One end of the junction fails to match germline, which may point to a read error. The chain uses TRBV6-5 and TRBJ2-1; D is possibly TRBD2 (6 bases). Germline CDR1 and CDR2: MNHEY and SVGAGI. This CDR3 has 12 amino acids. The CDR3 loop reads CGSSYPGELPFF. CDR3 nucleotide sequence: TGTGGCAGCAGTTACCCGGGAGAACTGCCGTTCTTC.

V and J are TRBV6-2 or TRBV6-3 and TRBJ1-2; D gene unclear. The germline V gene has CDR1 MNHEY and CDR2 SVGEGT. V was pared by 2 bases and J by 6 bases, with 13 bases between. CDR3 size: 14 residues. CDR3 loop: CASSYSGPEDGYTF. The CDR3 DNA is TGTGCCAGCAGTTACAGCGGACCGGAGGATGGCTACACCTTC.

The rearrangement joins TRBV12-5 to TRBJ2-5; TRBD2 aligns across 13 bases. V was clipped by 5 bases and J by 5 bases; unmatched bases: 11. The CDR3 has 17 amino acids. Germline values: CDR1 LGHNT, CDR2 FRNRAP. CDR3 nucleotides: TGTGCTAGTGGTCCCCCTTTCGGACTAGCGGGGGCGGAGACCCAGTACTTC. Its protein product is CASGPPFGLAGAETQYF.

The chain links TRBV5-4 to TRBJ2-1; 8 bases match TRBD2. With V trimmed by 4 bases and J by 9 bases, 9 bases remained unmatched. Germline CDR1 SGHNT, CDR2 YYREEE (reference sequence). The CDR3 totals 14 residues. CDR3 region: CASSDGGGVGEQFF. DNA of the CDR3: TGTGCCAGCAGCGACGGGGGGGGGGTCGGTGAGCAGTTCTTC.

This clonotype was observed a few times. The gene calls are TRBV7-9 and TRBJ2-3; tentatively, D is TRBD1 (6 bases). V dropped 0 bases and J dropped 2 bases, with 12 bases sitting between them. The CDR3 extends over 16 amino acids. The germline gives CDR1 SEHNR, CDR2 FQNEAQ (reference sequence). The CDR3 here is CASSLARGFATDTQYF. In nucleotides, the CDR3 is TGTGCCAGCAGCTTAGCCAGGGGTTTTGCCACAGATACGCAGTATTTT.

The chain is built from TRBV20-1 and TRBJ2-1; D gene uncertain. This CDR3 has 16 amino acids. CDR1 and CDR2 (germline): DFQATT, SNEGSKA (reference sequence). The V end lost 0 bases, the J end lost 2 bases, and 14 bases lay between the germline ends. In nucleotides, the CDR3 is TGCAGTGCTAGAGATCCGGACCCTCCAACCTACAATGAGCAGTTCTTC. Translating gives CSARDPDPPTYNEQFF.

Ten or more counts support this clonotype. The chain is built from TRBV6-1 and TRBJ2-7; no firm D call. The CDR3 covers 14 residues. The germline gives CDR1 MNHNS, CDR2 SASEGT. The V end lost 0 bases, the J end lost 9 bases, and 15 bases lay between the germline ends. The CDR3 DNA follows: TGTGCCAGCAGTGAAGCCGTGGCACTACGGTGGCAGTACTTC. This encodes CASSEAVALRWQYF.

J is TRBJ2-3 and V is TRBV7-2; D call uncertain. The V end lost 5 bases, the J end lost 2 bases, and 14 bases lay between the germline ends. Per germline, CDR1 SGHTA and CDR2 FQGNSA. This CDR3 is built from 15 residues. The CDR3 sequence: CASSDPASFTDTQYF. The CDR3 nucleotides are TGTGCCAGCAGCGACCCAGCCTCTTTCACAGATACGCAGTATTTT.

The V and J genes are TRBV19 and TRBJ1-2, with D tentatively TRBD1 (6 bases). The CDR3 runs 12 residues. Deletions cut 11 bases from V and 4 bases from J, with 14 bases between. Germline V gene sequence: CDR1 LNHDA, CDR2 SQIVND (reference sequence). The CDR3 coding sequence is TGTGCCTGCAAAGACAGGCTCTATGGCTACACCTTC. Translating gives CACKDRLYGYTF.

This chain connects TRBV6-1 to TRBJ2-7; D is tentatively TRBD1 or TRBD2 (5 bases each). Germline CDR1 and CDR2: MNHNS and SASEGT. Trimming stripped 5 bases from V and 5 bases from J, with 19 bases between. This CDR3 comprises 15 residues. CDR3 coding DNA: TGTGCCAGCAGTTTGGGACCGCAGGATCTGGACGAGCAGTACTTC. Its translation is CASSLGPQDLDEQYF.

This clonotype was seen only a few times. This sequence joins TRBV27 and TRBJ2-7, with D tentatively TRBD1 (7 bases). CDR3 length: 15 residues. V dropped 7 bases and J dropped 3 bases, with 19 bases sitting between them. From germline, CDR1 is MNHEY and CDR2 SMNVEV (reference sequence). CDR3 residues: CASTARGEENYEQYF. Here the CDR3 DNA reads TGTGCCAGCACCGCCAGGGGGGAAGAAAACTACGAGCAGTACTTC.

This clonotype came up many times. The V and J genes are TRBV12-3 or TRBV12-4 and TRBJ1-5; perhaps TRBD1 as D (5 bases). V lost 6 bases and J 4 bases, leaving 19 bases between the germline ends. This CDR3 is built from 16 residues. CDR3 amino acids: CASSPPNRGQNQPQHF. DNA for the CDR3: TGTGCCAGCAGCCCCCCCAACCGGGGCCAGAATCAGCCCCAGCATTTT.

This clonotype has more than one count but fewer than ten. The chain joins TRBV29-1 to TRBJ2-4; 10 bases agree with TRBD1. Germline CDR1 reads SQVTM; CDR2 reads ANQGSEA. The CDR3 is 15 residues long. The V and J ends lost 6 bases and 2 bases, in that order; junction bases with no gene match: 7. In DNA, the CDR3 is TGCAGCGTACCGACAGGGGGCGCGTCCAAAAACATTCAGTACTTC. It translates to CSVPTGGASKNIQYF.

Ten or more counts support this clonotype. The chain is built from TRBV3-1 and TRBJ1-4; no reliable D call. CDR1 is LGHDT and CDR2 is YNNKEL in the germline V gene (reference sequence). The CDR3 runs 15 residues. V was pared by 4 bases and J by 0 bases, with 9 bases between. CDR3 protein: CASSRTSATNEKLFF. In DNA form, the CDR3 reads TGTGCCAGCAGCCGTACCAGCGCAACTAATGAAAAACTGTTTTTT.

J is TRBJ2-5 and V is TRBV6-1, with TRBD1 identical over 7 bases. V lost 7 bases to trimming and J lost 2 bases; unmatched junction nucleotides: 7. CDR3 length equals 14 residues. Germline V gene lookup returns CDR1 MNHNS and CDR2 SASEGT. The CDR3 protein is CASTLRGLQETQYF. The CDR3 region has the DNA TGTGCCAGCACCCTAAGGGGGCTACAAGAGACCCAGTACTTC.

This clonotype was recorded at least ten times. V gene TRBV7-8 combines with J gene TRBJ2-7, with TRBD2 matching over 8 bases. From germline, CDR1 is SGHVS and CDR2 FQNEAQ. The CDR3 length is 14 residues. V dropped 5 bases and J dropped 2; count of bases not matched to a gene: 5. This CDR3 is CASSQRGIAYEQYV. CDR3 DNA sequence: TGTGCCAGCAGCCAGCGGGGGATCGCCTACGAGCAGTACGTC.

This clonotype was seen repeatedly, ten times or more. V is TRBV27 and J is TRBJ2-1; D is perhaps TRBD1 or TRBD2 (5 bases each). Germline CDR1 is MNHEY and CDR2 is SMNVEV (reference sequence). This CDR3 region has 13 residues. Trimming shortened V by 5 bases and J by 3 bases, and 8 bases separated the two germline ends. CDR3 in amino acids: CASSMGVYNEQFF. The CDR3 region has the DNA TGTGCCAGCAGTATGGGGGTCTACAATGAGCAGTTCTTC.

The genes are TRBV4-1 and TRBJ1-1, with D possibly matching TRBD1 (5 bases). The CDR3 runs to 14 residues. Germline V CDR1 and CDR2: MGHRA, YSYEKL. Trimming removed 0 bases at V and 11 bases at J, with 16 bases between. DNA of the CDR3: TGCGCCAGCAGCCAAGATCTGGCAGGGTGGTATGCTTTCTTT. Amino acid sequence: CASSQDLAGWYAFF.

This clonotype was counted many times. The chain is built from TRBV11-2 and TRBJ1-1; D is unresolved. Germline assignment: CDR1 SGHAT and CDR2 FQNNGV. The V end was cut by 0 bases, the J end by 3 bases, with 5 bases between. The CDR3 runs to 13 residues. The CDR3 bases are TGTGCCAGCAGCTTAGATCTTGACACTGAAGCTTTCTTT. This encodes CASSLDLDTEAFF.

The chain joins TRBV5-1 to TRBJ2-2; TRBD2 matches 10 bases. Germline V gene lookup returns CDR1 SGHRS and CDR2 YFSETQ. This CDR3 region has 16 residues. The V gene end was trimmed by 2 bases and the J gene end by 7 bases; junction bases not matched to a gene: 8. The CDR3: CASSFASGRGGGELFF. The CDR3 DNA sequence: TGCGCCAGCAGCTTTGCTAGCGGGAGAGGAGGCGGGGAGCTGTTTTTT.

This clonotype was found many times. As DNA, the CDR3 is TGTGCCAGCAGTTACGGCGGGACAGTACCAGGCTACACCTTC. Protein sequence: CASSYGGTVPGYTF. The chain uses TRBV6-1 and TRBJ1-2; 7 bases align to TRBD1. Germline V gene sequence: CDR1 MNHNS, CDR2 SASEGT. V lost 5 bases, J lost 8 bases, and 11 bases stayed unmatched. This CDR3 comprises 14 residues.

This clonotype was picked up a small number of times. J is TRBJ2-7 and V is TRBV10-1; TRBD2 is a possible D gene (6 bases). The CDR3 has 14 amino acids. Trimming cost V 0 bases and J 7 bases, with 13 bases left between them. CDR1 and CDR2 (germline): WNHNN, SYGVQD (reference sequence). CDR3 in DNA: TGCGCCAGCAGTGAGTCGGGGACTCCCTTGGAGCAGTACTTC. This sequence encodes CASSESGTPLEQYF.

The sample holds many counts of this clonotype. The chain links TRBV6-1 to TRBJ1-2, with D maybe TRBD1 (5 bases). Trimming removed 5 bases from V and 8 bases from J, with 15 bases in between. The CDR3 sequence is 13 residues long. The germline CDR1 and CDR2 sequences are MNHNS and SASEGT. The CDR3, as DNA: TGTGCCAGCAGTTCCGCCAGGGTTGAGGGCTACACCTTC. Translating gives CASSSARVEGYTF.

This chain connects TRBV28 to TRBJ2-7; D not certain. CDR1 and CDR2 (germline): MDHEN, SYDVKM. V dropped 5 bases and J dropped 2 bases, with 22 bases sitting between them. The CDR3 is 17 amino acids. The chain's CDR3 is CASSQSSAPKLTYEQYF. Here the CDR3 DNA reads TGTGCCAGCAGTCAATCGAGCGCACCCAAATTGACCTACGAGCAGTACTTC. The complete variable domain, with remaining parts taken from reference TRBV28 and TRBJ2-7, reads DVKVTQSSRYLVKRTGEKVFLECVQDMDHENMFWYRQDPGLGLRLIYFSYDVKMKEKGDIPEGYSVSREKKERFSLILESASTNQTSMYLCASSQSSAPKLTYEQYFGPGTRLTVT.

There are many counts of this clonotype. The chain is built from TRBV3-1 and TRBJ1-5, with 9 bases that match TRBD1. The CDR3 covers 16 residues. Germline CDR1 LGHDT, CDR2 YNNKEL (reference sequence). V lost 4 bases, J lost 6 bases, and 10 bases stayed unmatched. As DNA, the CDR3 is TGTGCCAGCAGCCCTTCCGGGACAGGGTTTCGTCAGCCCCAGCATTTT. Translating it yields CASSPSGTGFRQPQHF.

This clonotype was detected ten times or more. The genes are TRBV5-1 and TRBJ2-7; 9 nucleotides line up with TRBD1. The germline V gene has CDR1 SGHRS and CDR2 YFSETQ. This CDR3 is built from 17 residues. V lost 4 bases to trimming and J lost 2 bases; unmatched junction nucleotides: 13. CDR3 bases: TGCGCCAGCAGCACGAATACCGACAGGGGGGTCCCCTACGAGCAGTACGTC. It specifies CASSTNTDRGVPYEQYV.

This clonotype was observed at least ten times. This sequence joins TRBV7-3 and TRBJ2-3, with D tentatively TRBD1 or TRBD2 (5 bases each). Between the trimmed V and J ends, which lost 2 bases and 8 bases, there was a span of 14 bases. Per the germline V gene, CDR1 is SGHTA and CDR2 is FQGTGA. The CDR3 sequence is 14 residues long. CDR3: CASSLGGRGATQYF. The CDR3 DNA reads TGTGCCAGCAGCTTAGGCGGAAGAGGGGCTACGCAGTATTTT.

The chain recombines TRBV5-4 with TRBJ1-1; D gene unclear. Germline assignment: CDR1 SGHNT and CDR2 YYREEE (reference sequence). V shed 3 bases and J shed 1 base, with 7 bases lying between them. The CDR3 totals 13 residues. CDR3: CASSSWRNTEAFF. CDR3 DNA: TGTGCCAGCAGCTCGTGGCGGAACACTGAAGCTTTCTTT. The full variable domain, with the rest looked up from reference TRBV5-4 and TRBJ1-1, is ETGVTQSPTHLIKTRGQQVTLRCSSQSGHNTVSWYQQALGQGPQFIFQYYREEENGRGNFPPRFSGLQFPNYSSELNVNALELDDSALYLCASSSWRNTEAFFGQGTRLTVV.